The present TCR beta chain was sequenced within a study of technical replicates of blood from a few donors. The junction had 10 bases not matched to a gene; V was cut back by 11 bases and J by 6 bases. CDR1 and CDR2 (germline): MNHNS, SASEGT. The CDR3 consists of 14 residues. Clones were read by immunoSEQ multiplex PCR, and TCRdb kept only the in-frame ones, dropping some. The sample lists roughly 93,000 clones, 95% occurring once. Sequencing was carried out using T cells isolated from PBMCs. This chain uses TRBV6-1 with TRBJ2-2; 9 nucleotides match TRBD1. This clonotype originated in a human donor in good health. The CDR3 DNA reads TGTGCCGGTCGACCGGGACAGGGCGCCGGGGAGCTGTTTTTT. Translated, it gives CAGRPGQGAGELFF.